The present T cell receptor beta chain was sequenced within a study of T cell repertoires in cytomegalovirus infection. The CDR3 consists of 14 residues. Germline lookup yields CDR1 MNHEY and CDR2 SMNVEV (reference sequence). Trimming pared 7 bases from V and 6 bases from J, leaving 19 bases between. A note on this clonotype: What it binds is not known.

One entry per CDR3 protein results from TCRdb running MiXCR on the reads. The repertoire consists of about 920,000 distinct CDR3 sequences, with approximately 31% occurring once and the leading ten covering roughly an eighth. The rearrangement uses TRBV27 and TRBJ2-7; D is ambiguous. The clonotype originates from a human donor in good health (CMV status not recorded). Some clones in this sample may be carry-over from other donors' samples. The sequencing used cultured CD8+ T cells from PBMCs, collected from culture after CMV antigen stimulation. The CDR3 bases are TGTGCCAGCACCTCCCCTGGGGAACTCTCCGAGCAGTACGTC. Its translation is CASTSPGELSEQYV.